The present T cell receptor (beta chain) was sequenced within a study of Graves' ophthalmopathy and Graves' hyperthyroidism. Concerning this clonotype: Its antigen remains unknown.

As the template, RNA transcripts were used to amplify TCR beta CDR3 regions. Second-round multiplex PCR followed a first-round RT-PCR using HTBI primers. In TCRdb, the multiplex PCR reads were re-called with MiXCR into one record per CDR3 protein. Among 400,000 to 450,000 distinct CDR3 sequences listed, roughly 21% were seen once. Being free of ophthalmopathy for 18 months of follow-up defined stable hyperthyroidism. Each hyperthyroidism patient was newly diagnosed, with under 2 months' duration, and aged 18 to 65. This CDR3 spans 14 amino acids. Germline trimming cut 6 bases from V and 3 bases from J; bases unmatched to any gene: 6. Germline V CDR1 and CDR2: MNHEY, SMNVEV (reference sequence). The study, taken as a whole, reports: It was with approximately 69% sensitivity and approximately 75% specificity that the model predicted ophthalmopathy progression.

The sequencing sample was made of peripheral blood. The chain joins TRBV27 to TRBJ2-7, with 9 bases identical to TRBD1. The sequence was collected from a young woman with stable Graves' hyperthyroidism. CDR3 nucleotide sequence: TGTGCCAGCAGCCGGGACAGGGCCCTCTACGAGCAGTACTTC. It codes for CASSRDRALYEQYF.